The 3 T cell receptor beta chains given below trace back to one sample, sequenced in a study of blood T cell repertoires in COVID-19. Generated by immunoSEQ multiplex PCR, the TCRdb table keeps only in-frame clones and is missing some. The sample holds hundreds of thousands of clones, more than 75% seen once. Sample: peripheral blood. The receptors shown here come from a woman in her 30s who had recovered from COVID-19.

Comments on this clone: This sample also contains other DNA sequences that code for the same CDR3. The chain uses TRBV11-1 and TRBJ2-5; D might be TRBD1 (7 bases). The germline CDR1 and CDR2 sequences are SGHAT and FQDESV (reference sequence). The CDR3 has 13 residues. V shed 3 bases and J shed 5 bases, with 10 bases lying between them. DNA for the CDR3: TGTGCCAGCAGCTTCCCAGGGGGGGAGACCCAGTACTTC. Amino acids: CASSFPGGETQYF.

The chain carries TRBV4-2 and TRBJ1-3; unclear D gene. The V and J ends lost 1 base and 0 bases respectively, with 10 bases between them. In germline, CDR1 is LGHNA, CDR2 YNFKEQ. This CDR3 has 16 amino acids. The CDR3 loop reads CASSQGVGDSGNTIYF. DNA of the CDR3: TGTGCCAGCAGCCAAGGGGTGGGCGACTCTGGAAACACCATATATTTT.

The chain employs TRBV5-6 and TRBJ2-7; 7 bases fit TRBD2. This CDR3 comprises 16 residues. Germline V gene sequence: CDR1 SGHDT, CDR2 YYEEEE. Trimming at V came to 0 bases and at J to 4 bases, leaving 10 bases not matched to a gene. CDR3 in DNA: TGTGCCAGCAGCTTGGGGGCGGTGGAGGGAGGGTACGAGCAGTACTTC. Amino acids: CASSLGAVEGGYEQYF.